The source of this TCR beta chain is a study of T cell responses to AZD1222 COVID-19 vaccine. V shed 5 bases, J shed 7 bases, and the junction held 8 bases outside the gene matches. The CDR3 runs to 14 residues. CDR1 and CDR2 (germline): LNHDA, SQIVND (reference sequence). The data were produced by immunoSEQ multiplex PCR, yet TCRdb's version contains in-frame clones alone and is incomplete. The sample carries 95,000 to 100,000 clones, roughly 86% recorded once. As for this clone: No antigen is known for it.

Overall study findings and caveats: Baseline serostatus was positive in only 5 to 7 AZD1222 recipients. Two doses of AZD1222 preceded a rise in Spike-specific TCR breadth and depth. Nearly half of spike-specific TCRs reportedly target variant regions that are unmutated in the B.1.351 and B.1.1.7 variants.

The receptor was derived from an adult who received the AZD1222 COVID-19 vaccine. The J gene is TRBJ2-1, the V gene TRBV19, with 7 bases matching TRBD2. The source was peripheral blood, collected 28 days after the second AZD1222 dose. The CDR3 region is CASSGWAGVNEQFF. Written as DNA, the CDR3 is TGTGCCAGTAGTGGGTGGGCGGGGGTTAATGAGCAGTTCTTC.